What follows are 2 T cell receptor beta chains derived from one specimen sequenced in a study of cytomegalovirus exposure and HLA in healthy donors. The study ran its PCR with 60 Vbeta and 13 Jbeta primers. Repertoires were generated with immunoSEQ multiplex PCR, while TCRdb's copy carries only in-frame clones and drops some. The sample carries about 140,000 clones, 78% recorded once. The sample taken for sequencing was PBMCs. Source of these receptors: a female donor in good health and CMV-seronegative.

This clone was counted only a few times. This rearrangement joins TRBV7-8 to TRBJ1-1; TRBD1 aligns across 9 bases. This CDR3 region has 15 residues. CDR1 and CDR2 from the germline V gene are SGHVS and FQNEAQ. V lost 2 bases, J lost 5 bases, and 6 bases stayed unmatched. The CDR3 DNA is TGTGCCAGCAGCTTAATGGGACAGGGAGGAACTGAAGCTTTCTTT. Protein: CASSLMGQGGTEAFF.

This chain joins TRBV9 and TRBJ1-3, with unresolved D. There are 15 residues in the CDR3. V dropped 1 base and J dropped 3 bases, with 11 bases sitting between them. Germline loops: CDR1 SGDLS, CDR2 YYNGEE. The CDR3 is CASSVSPRRGNTIYF. The CDR3 coding sequence is TGTGCCAGCAGCGTAAGCCCCCGCCGTGGAAACACCATATATTTT.